This T cell receptor beta chain was captured by sequencing in a study of blood T cells in healthy people across ages. Study findings and constraints: Any conclusive comparison of naive versus antigen-experienced cells was prevented by using unsorted PBMCs.

Each sample provided at least 6 micrograms of extracted total RNA. Trimming removed 1 base at V and 2 bases at J, with 9 bases between. There are 15 residues in the CDR3. CDR1 is MNHEY, CDR2 SMNVEV, per germline (reference sequence). Then a second PCR, running roughly 6 to 11 cycles, was carried out with a sample-barcoded 5' primer and a J-beta primer mix. TCRdb passed the 5' RACE reads through MiXCR, listing each CDR3 protein once. There are more than 1,000,000 distinct CDR3 sequences in the sample; roughly 24% occur only once, and 0.65% to 0.75% lies in the top ten. In the case of this clonotype: The antigen remains unidentified.

These same records also appear under a second study, on T cells of mothers and their children. That work states: Not a single persistent microchimeric T cell clone was detected.

Sequenced: blood. This clonotype was sampled from a girl aged 2 to 10 in good health. This chain links TRBV27 with TRBJ2-1; D not resolved. The CDR3: CASSLYGVTYNEQFF. In DNA form, the CDR3 reads TGTGCCAGCAGTTTATACGGCGTCACCTACAATGAGCAGTTCTTC.